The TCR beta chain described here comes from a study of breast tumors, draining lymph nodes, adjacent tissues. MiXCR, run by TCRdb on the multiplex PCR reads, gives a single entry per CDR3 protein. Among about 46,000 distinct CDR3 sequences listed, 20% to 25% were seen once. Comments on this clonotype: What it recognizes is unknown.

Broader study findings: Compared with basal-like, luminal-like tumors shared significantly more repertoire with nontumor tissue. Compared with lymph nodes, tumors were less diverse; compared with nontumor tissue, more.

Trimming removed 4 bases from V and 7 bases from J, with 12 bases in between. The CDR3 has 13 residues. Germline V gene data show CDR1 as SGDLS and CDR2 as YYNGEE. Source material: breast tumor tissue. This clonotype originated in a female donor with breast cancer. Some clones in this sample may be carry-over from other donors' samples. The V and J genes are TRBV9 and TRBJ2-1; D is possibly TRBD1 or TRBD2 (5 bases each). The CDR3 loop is CASSPRDRNEQFF. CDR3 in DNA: TGTGCCAGCAGCCCCCGGGACCGGAATGAGCAGTTCTTC.